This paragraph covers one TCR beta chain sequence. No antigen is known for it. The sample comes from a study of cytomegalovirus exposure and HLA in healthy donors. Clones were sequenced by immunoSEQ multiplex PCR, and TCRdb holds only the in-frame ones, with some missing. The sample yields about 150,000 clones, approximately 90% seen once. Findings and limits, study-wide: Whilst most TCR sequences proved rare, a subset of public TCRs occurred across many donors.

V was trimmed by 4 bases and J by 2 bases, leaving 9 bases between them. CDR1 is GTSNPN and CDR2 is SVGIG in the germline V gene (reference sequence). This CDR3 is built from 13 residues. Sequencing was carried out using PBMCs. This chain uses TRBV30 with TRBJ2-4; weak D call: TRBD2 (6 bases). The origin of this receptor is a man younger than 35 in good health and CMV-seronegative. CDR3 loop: CAWTGGTKNIQYF. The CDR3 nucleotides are TGTGCCTGGACTGGGGGGACCAAAAACATTCAGTACTTC.